This passage covers 24 T cell receptor beta chains from one sample sequenced in a study of radiation and T cells in renal cell carcinoma. Time point indicated: blood 4 weeks post-SBRT, at nephrectomy. Treatment noted: 15 Gy SBRT to primary tumor, nephrectomy 4 weeks later. The method was immunoSEQ multiplex PCR; TCRdb's version includes in-frame clones alone and lacks a portion of them. This sample has around 100,000 clones, with 84% found just once. Source: blood, taken from a patient whose treatment included radiotherapy and nephrectomy. The receptors were sampled from a man aged 55 to 70 with renal cell carcinoma.

V usage is TRBV7-2 and J usage is TRBJ2-3; D gene uncertain. Looked up from germline, CDR1 is SGHTA and CDR2 is FQGNSA. The CDR3 is 15 amino acids. The V and J ends lost 2 bases and 0 bases respectively, with 9 bases between them. The CDR3 nucleotides are TGTGCCAGCAGCTTAACGGCCTACAGCACAGATACGCAGTATTTT. Encoded protein: CASSLTAYSTDTQYF.

The chain couples TRBV6-1 to TRBJ2-7; D unresolved. The CDR3 runs to 15 residues. Between the trimmed V and J ends, which lost 0 bases and 2 bases, there was a span of 11 bases. The germline V gene has CDR1 MNHNS and CDR2 SASEGT. The DNA of the CDR3 is TGTGCCAGCAGTGAAGCATGGGTTCCCACCTACGAGCAGTACTTC. Residues: CASSEAWVPTYEQYF.

The V and J genes are TRBV4-3 and TRBJ2-1, with 7 bases matching TRBD1. The J segment lost 10 bases and the V segment lost 0 bases, leaving 9 bases of the junction unmatched. CDR1 and CDR2 from the germline V gene are LGHNA and YSLEER. The CDR3 is 15 amino acids. The DNA of the CDR3 is TGCGCCAGCAGCCAAGATATAGGGGGCCAGCGGGAGCAGTTCTTC. Translated: CASSQDIGGQREQFF.

The CDR3 bases are TGTGCCAGCAGCTCCGGACAGGCCCTCTCCTACGAGCAGTACTTC. Amino acids: CASSSGQALSYEQYF. This rearrangement joins TRBV7-9 to TRBJ2-7; TRBD1 matches at 7 bases. This CDR3 has 15 amino acids. Trimming cost V 4 bases and J 0 bases; bases outside gene matches: 6. Germline V gives CDR1 SEHNR, CDR2 FQNEAQ (reference sequence). The full variable domain, completed using reference TRBV7-9 and TRBJ2-7, is DTGVSQNPRHKITKRGQNVTFRCDPISEHNRLYWYRQTLGQGPEFLTYFQNEAQLEKSRLLSDRFSAERPKGSFSTLEIQRTEQGDSAMYLCASSSGQALSYEQYFGPGTRLTVT.

The chain employs TRBV28 and TRBJ1-1, with a tentative D call TRBD1 (5 bases). The CDR3 is 15 residues long. Trimming removed 10 bases from V and 0 bases from J, with 18 bases in between. CDR1 is MDHEN, CDR2 SYDVKM, per germline. The CDR3 region is CATNRPSGLNTEAFF. DNA for the CDR3: TGTGCCACCAACCGCCCCTCAGGGTTGAACACTGAAGCTTTCTTT.

The chain employs TRBV9 and TRBJ1-1, with D maybe TRBD1 (5 bases). V lost 1 base to trimming and J lost 6 bases, with 10 bases between them. The CDR3 consists of 13 residues. Per germline, CDR1 SGDLS and CDR2 YYNGEE. CDR3 in DNA: TGTGCCAGCAGCGTATATCAGGGAGCTGAAGCTTTCTTT. This encodes CASSVYQGAEAFF.

V gene TRBV7-8 combines with J gene TRBJ2-4, with 8 bases matching TRBD2. Germline V gene lookup returns CDR1 SGHVS and CDR2 FQNEAQ. This CDR3 has 17 residues. V was clipped by 3 bases and J by 4 bases; unmatched bases: 11. CDR3 in amino acids: CASSFGFRAGAKNIQYF. CDR3 coding DNA: TGTGCCAGCAGCTTTGGATTCCGAGCGGGAGCTAAAAACATTCAGTACTTC.

The chain employs TRBV9 and TRBJ2-7; 7 bases are a match to TRBD2. The CDR3 contains 13 residues. Trimming took 7 bases from V and 6 from J; bases not matched to a gene: 10. The V gene's germline CDR1 is SGDLS and CDR2 YYNGEE. Here the CDR3 DNA reads TGTGCCAGCTCCGGGGGGACGGGTGTCGAGCAGTACTTC. Translation: CASSGGTGVEQYF.

The chain joins TRBV9 to TRBJ2-3, with D hard to call. Trimming pared 0 bases from V and 3 bases from J, leaving 14 bases between. Germline CDR1 is SGDLS and CDR2 is YYNGEE. The CDR3 covers 16 residues. The CDR3 DNA follows: TGTGCCAGCAGCGTAGACACAGTCGGCTCGACAGATACGCAGTATTTT. Protein product: CASSVDTVGSTDTQYF.

The chain has TRBV5-4 and TRBJ2-3; 9 bases align to TRBD1. CDR1 is SGHNT and CDR2 is YYREEE in the germline V gene (reference sequence). V lost 4 bases to trimming and J lost 2 bases; unmatched junction nucleotides: 8. The CDR3 extends over 16 amino acids. Here the CDR3 DNA reads TGTGCCAGCAGCGATCCGGGACAGGGATCCACAGATACGCAGTATTTT. It specifies CASSDPGQGSTDTQYF.

The chain links TRBV30 to TRBJ1-6, with a weak D call TRBD1 (5 bases). The germline gives CDR1 GTSNPN, CDR2 SVGIG (reference sequence). The length of the CDR3 is 14 residues. V shed 0 bases and J shed 11 bases, with 14 bases lying between them. The CDR3 nucleotides are TGTGCCTGGAGTGTAGAAAGGGGAGGGACACCCCTCCACTTT. Its protein is CAWSVERGGTPLHF.

The chain recombines TRBV4-3 with TRBJ2-3; TRBD2 might be the D (5 bases). The length of the CDR3 is 15 residues. Trimming left V 3 bases short and J 1 base short, with 11 bases between. Germline assignment: CDR1 LGHNA and CDR2 YSLEER. As DNA, the CDR3 is TGCGCCAGCAGCCACTTAGCGACCCGCACAGATACGCAGTATTTT. Translated, it gives CASSHLATRTDTQYF.

A single count supports this clone. The rearrangement uses TRBV6-1 and TRBJ1-4; TRBD1 agrees at 9 bases. From germline, CDR1 is MNHNS and CDR2 SASEGT. V lost 1 base, J lost 13 bases, and 4 bases stayed unmatched. The CDR3 contains 13 residues. CDR3 nucleotides: TGTGCCAGCAGTGAAGTGGACAGGGGATCACTGTTTTTT. Translation gives CASSEVDRGSLFF.

This chain uses TRBV29-1 with TRBJ2-7; D possibly corresponds to TRBD1 (6 bases). The CDR3 length is 16 residues. Germline CDR1 and CDR2: SQVTM and ANQGSEA. V was shortened by 4 bases and J by 6 bases, with 25 bases between the two germline ends. The CDR3 loop reads CSVVNRATVRGSEQYF. CDR3 bases: TGCAGCGTTGTGAACAGGGCAACGGTAAGGGGGTCCGAGCAGTACTTC.

The chain links TRBV6-6 to TRBJ2-1; 9 nucleotides align to TRBD2. This CDR3 region has 16 residues. J lost 5 bases, V lost 0 bases, and 5 bases had no gene match. CDR1 and CDR2 (germline): MNHNY, SVGAGI (reference sequence). This CDR3 reads CASSYSGAGGNNEQFF. CDR3 sequence (DNA): TGTGCCAGCAGTTACTCGGGGGCGGGAGGGAACAATGAGCAGTTCTTC.

The rearrangement joins TRBV28 to TRBJ2-1; 9 positions agree with TRBD2. Per germline, CDR1 MDHEN and CDR2 SYDVKM. This CDR3 is 15 amino acids long. V shed 6 bases and J 3 bases; nucleotides not matched to a gene: 6. The CDR3 reads CASSFSGSLYNEQFF. For the CDR3, the DNA is TGTGCCAGCAGCTTTAGCGGGAGTCTCTACAATGAGCAGTTCTTC. Full variable domain (rest looked up from reference TRBV28 and TRBJ2-1): DVKVTQSSRYLVKRTGEKVFLECVQDMDHENMFWYRQDPGLGLRLIYFSYDVKMKEKGDIPEGYSVSREKKERFSLILESASTNQTSMYLCASSFSGSLYNEQFFGPGTRLTVL.

In DNA, the CDR3 is TGTGCCAGCAGTCTCTCAGGGCCTGGGGAGGAGACCCAGTACTTC. Protein: CASSLSGPGEETQYF. This chain joins TRBV28 and TRBJ2-5; D assignment may be TRBD1 or TRBD2 (5 bases each). CDR1 is MDHEN and CDR2 is SYDVKM in the germline V gene. V lost 5 bases to trimming and J lost 5 bases, with 18 bases between them. This CDR3 comprises 15 residues.

This clone was detected ten times or more. The rearrangement links TRBV27 to TRBJ1-4; TRBD1 agrees at 8 bases. The V and J ends lost 9 bases and 0 bases, in that order; junction bases with no gene match: 12. The CDR3 loop spans 17 amino acids. Per the germline V gene, CDR1 is MNHEY and CDR2 is SMNVEV (reference sequence). The CDR3 DNA is TGTGCCAGTCGACCCTGGACAGGGCCGGCAACTAATGAAAAACTGTTTTTT. Amino acids: CASRPWTGPATNEKLFF.

This chain links TRBV29-1 with TRBJ2-1; 7 positions agree with TRBD2. The junction had 14 bases not matched to a gene; V was cut back by 7 bases and J by 5 bases. The CDR3 spans 15 residues. Germline lookup yields CDR1 SQVTM and CDR2 ANQGSEA. In DNA form, the CDR3 reads TGCAGCGCCTCCCCCGGGGCGGGAGTCAACAATGAGCAGTTCTTC. It codes for CSASPGAGVNNEQFF.

The gene calls are TRBV4-1 and TRBJ2-7; 8 nucleotides line up with TRBD1. This CDR3 is 16 amino acids long. The V segment lost 0 bases and the J segment 5 bases; nucleotides outside the gene matches: 9. Germline CDR1 reads MGHRA; CDR2 reads YSYEKL. The CDR3 nucleotides read TGCGCCAGCAGCCAAGATAGGATACAGGGGGGAGACGAGCAGTACTTC. Protein: CASSQDRIQGGDEQYF.

The genes are TRBV27 and TRBJ2-7; 8 nucleotides line up with TRBD2. CDR1 and CDR2 (germline): MNHEY, SMNVEV (reference sequence). V was clipped by 1 base and J by 6 bases; unmatched bases: 23. The CDR3 is 20 amino acids. CDR3 sequence: CASSLYPPDRTSSKEVEQYF. The CDR3 coding sequence is TGTGCCAGCAGTTTATACCCCCCTGACAGGACTAGCTCCAAAGAGGTCGAGCAGTACTTC.

The rearrangement joins TRBV5-1 to TRBJ2-7; D possibly corresponds to TRBD2 (6 bases). Trimming took off 1 base at V and 0 bases at J, with 17 bases between the two ends. The CDR3 has 17 residues. Germline V gene data show CDR1 as SGHRS and CDR2 as YFSETQ. As DNA, the CDR3 is TGCGCCAGCAGCTTGCGGTCAGCGGGTCGCGTCTCCTACGAGCAGTACTTC. This gives the protein CASSLRSAGRVSYEQYF.

This chain connects TRBV27 to TRBJ2-3, with TRBD2 identical over 11 bases. The V gene end was trimmed by 2 bases and the J gene end by 4 bases; junction bases not matched to a gene: 2. This CDR3 is built from 15 residues. Per germline, CDR1 MNHEY and CDR2 SMNVEV (reference sequence). CDR3 sequence (DNA): TGTGCCAGCAGTTTAGGTAGCGGGAGGGCAGATACGCAGTATTTT. It specifies CASSLGSGRADTQYF.

The table lists this clone with a few counts. The CDR3 reads CASSPPLGTGELFF. Here the CDR3 DNA reads TGTGCCAGTAGTCCCCCGCTTGGCACCGGGGAGCTGTTTTTT. The chain couples TRBV19 to TRBJ2-2; D unresolved. The germline V gene has CDR1 LNHDA and CDR2 SQIVND (reference sequence). The V end was cut by 5 bases, the J end by 4 bases, with 11 bases between. CDR3 length equals 14 residues.